The 27 T cell receptor beta chains below were found in one sample sequenced in a study of OX40 agonist ivuxolimab in advanced cancers. Assay: immunoSEQ multiplex PCR; the TCRdb copy retains only in-frame clones and omits some. The sample lists approximately 37,000 clones, 89% seen once, with 36% in the top ten. This material consisted of CD4+ or CD8+ T cells sorted from blood, taken in a trial of the OX40 agonist ivuxolimab. These receptors came from an adult with an advanced solid tumor such as melanoma, head and neck, liver or kidney cancer.

The chain carries TRBV15 and TRBJ2-2, with 8 bases matching TRBD1. The germline gives CDR1 LNHNV, CDR2 YYDKDF (reference sequence). V shed 4 bases, J shed 1 base, and the junction held 11 bases outside the gene matches. The CDR3 length is 18 residues. CDR3 sequence: CATSIGQGLGVNTGELFF. DNA of the CDR3: TGTGCCACCAGCATCGGACAGGGTTTGGGAGTGAACACCGGGGAGCTGTTTTTT.

The J gene is TRBJ2-2, the V gene TRBV7-6; 9 bases align to TRBD1. V trimming: 5 bases; J trimming: 4 bases; junction bases outside the gene matches: 5. The CDR3 consists of 15 residues. Germline CDR1 and CDR2: SGHVS and FNYEAQ. CDR3 residues: CASSHGQGSTGELFF. CDR3 bases: TGTGCCAGCAGCCATGGACAGGGGAGCACCGGGGAGCTGTTTTTT.

The J gene is TRBJ1-1, the V gene TRBV20-1; D gene uncertain. The length of the CDR3 is 11 residues. Trimming removed 5 bases at V and 1 base at J, with 5 bases between. Germline values: CDR1 DFQATT, CDR2 SNEGSKA (reference sequence). CDR3 DNA: TGCAGTGCTTATGAGAACACTGAAGCTTTCTTT. It translates to CSAYENTEAFF.

This rearrangement joins TRBV6-5 to TRBJ2-7; D gene ambiguous. V was cut by 3 bases and J by 2 bases, with 5 bases left in between. Germline CDR1 reads MNHEY; CDR2 reads SVGAGI. CDR3 size: 12 residues. The CDR3 DNA reads TGTGCCAGCAGTTATGAACCCTACGAGCAGTACTTC. Translation: CASSYEPYEQYF.

The chain employs TRBV11-1 and TRBJ2-5, with TRBD2 identical over 9 bases. J lost 5 bases, V lost 5 bases, and 9 bases had no gene match. The germline gives CDR1 SGHAT, CDR2 FQDESV (reference sequence). The CDR3 runs to 15 residues. The CDR3 here is CASSHFSGSGETQYF. The CDR3 coding sequence is TGTGCCAGCAGCCACTTTAGCGGGAGTGGGGAGACCCAGTACTTC.

CDR3 protein: CASSPPLFSGTSVDEQYF. The CDR3 DNA follows: TGTGCCAGCTCACCACCATTATTTTCCGGGACTAGCGTCGACGAGCAGTACTTC. This chain connects TRBV18 to TRBJ2-7; 10 bases map to TRBD2. CDR3 length: 18 amino acids. The trim removed 0 bases at V and 5 bases at J, leaving 13 bases unmatched. Germline-derived CDR1 and CDR2 are KGHSH and LQKENI.

This clone was recorded only once. The rearrangement joins TRBV19 to TRBJ2-5, with no clear D. Trimming cost V 6 bases and J 5 bases, with 25 bases left between them. This CDR3 region has 17 residues. Germline V gene sequence: CDR1 LNHDA, CDR2 SQIVND (reference sequence). The CDR3 loop reads CASSAPGWINNHETQYF. DNA of the CDR3: TGTGCCAGTAGCGCCCCCGGATGGATTAACAATCATGAGACCCAGTACTTC.

The chain recombines TRBV7-9 with TRBJ1-1, with D unresolved. The CDR3 is made up of 11 amino acids. Germline CDR1 reads SEHNR; CDR2 reads FQNEAQ (reference sequence). V lost 11 bases and J 1 base, leaving 8 bases between the germline ends. CDR3 bases: TGTGCCGTTGGCAAGAACACTGAAGCTTTCTTT. The encoded protein is CAVGKNTEAFF. Together with reference TRBV7-9 and TRBJ1-1, the CDR3 gives the full variable domain: DTGVSQNPRHKITKRGQNVTFRCDPISEHNRLYWYRQTLGQGPEFLTYFQNEAQLEKSRLLSDRFSAERPKGSFSTLEIQRTEQGDSAMYLCAVGKNTEAFFGQGTRLTVV.

This sequence joins TRBV7-9 and TRBJ2-7, with D perhaps given as TRBD1 or TRBD2 (6 bases each). Germline V gene data show CDR1 as SEHNR and CDR2 as FQNEAQ (reference sequence). The CDR3 length is 15 residues. Trimming cost V 3 bases and J 7 bases, with 19 bases left between them. CDR3 DNA: TGTGCCAGCAGCTTGGGGGGCGGGTCCTTAAGAGAGCAGTACTTC. It encodes CASSLGGGSLREQYF.

The J gene is TRBJ2-2, the V gene TRBV7-9; D is unresolved. This CDR3 is built from 12 residues. The germline CDR1 and CDR2 sequences are SEHNR and FQNEAQ (reference sequence). V lost 5 bases and J lost 7, with 8 bases in between. DNA of the CDR3: TGTGCCAGCAGCAACAGCTACGGGGAGCTGTTTTTT. It codes for CASSNSYGELFF. The full variable domain, with the rest looked up from reference TRBV7-9 and TRBJ2-2, is DTGVSQNPRHKITKRGQNVTFRCDPISEHNRLYWYRQTLGQGPEFLTYFQNEAQLEKSRLLSDRFSAERPKGSFSTLEIQRTEQGDSAMYLCASSNSYGELFFGEGSRLTVL.

The V gene is TRBV6-4, the J gene TRBJ2-1; the match to TRBD2 covers 8 bases. The V gene's germline CDR1 is MRHNA and CDR2 SNTAGT. This CDR3 region has 15 residues. V was clipped by 0 bases and J by 6 bases; unmatched bases: 4. The CDR3 region is CASSDSFAGGNEQFF. In DNA, the CDR3 is TGTGCCAGCAGTGACTCGTTTGCGGGGGGCAATGAGCAGTTCTTC.

The chain couples TRBV14 to TRBJ2-7, with TRBD2 matching 9 bases. Germline V gene sequence: CDR1 SGHDN, CDR2 FVKESK. Losses at the gene ends were 1 base for V and 2 bases for J; bases not matched to a gene: 6. The CDR3 is made up of 16 amino acids. CDR3 coding DNA: TGTGCCAGCAGCCAAGGCCTAGCGGGACTAACCTACGAGCAGTACTTC. It codes for CASSQGLAGLTYEQYF. Combining the CDR3 with reference TRBV14 and TRBJ2-7 gives the whole variable domain EAGVTQFPSHSVIEKGQTVTLRCDPISGHDNLYWYRRVMGKEIKFLLHFVKESKQDESGMPNNRFLAERTGGTYSTLKVQPAELEDSGVYFCASSQGLAGLTYEQYFGPGTRLTVT.

This clone was counted a single time. The chain is built from TRBV6-1 and TRBJ2-1; D unresolved. With 2 bases removed from V and 6 bases from J, the gap between germline ends came to 14 bases. The CDR3 totals 15 residues. CDR1 MNHNS and CDR2 SASEGT come from the germline V gene. The CDR3 DNA reads as TGTGCCAGCAGTGAAAGTTCCCGATGGGGCAATGAGCAGTTCTTC. This sequence encodes CASSESSRWGNEQFF.

CDR3 coding DNA: TGTGCCAGCAGCCCGTTAGCGGGAGTGATTAGGATGAACACCGGGGAGCTGTTTTTT. Translation gives CASSPLAGVIRMNTGELFF. The gene calls are TRBV27 and TRBJ2-2; 9 nucleotides line up with TRBD2. The CDR3 length is 19 residues. The germline V gene encodes CDR1 MNHEY and CDR2 SMNVEV (reference sequence). The V gene end was trimmed by 6 bases and the J gene end by 1 base; junction bases not matched to a gene: 15.

The J gene is TRBJ2-2, the V gene TRBV5-1; 9 nucleotides match TRBD1. Germline V lookup: CDR1 SGHRS, CDR2 YFSETQ. V trimming: 4 bases; J trimming: 7 bases; junction bases outside the gene matches: 8. The CDR3 sequence is 15 residues long. The chain's CDR3 is CASSPLQGAGGELFF. The CDR3 coding sequence is TGCGCCAGCAGCCCGCTACAGGGGGCGGGCGGGGAGCTGTTTTTT.

This chain links TRBV11-2 with TRBJ2-7; weak D call: TRBD2 (6 bases). V shed 5 bases and J shed 0 bases, with 11 bases lying between them. CDR1 is SGHAT, CDR2 FQNNGV, per germline. CDR3 length: 14 amino acids. DNA for the CDR3: TGTGCCAGCAGCCACGCGGGGAACTCCTACGAGCAGTACTTC. Its protein product is CASSHAGNSYEQYF.

V and J are TRBV28 and TRBJ2-7, with TRBD1 identical over 7 bases. The V segment lost 7 bases and the J segment 5 bases; nucleotides outside the gene matches: 11. The CDR3 has 14 residues. The V gene's germline CDR1 is MDHEN and CDR2 SYDVKM. CDR3 amino acids: CASKMDRWNHEQYF. The CDR3 DNA reads TGTGCCAGCAAAATGGACAGGTGGAATCACGAGCAGTACTTC.

This chain uses TRBV4-1 with TRBJ2-7; D unresolved. This CDR3 region has 12 residues. V shed 3 bases and J shed 6 bases, with 9 bases lying between them. The germline CDR1 and CDR2 sequences are MGHRA and YSYEKL. The CDR3 bases are TGCGCCAGCAGCCATCACCCCGGCGAGCAGTACTTC. Its translation: CASSHHPGEQYF.

V and J are TRBV6-5 and TRBJ2-7, with 8 bases matching TRBD2. V lost 7 bases to trimming and J lost 11 bases; unmatched junction nucleotides: 16. The CDR3 runs to 14 residues. The germline V gene has CDR1 MNHEY and CDR2 SVGAGI. CDR3 residues: CASTPGGGLSEEYF. CDR3 in DNA: TGTGCCAGCACGCCCGGGGGGGGTCTTTCTGAGGAGTACTTC.

This chain links TRBV14 with TRBJ2-1; possibly TRBD2 for D (7 bases). The length of the CDR3 is 15 residues. V lost 0 bases, J lost 5 bases, and 11 bases lay in between. Per germline, CDR1 SGHDN and CDR2 FVKESK. The CDR3 protein is CASSQDAGADNEQFF. The DNA for the CDR3 is TGTGCCAGCAGCCAAGACGCGGGGGCGGACAATGAGCAGTTCTTC.

The chain couples TRBV5-6 to TRBJ2-1; 7 bases agree with TRBD1. CDR1 is SGHDT, CDR2 YYEEEE, per germline. Trimming took 6 bases from V and 6 from J; bases not matched to a gene: 9. The CDR3 contains 14 residues. In nucleotides, the CDR3 is TGTGCCAGCACCGGGACGAACAGGGGCAATGAGCAGTTCTTC. It translates to CASTGTNRGNEQFF. Based on the CDR3 plus reference TRBV5-6 and TRBJ2-1, the full variable domain is DAGVTQSPTHLIKTRGQQVTLRCSPKSGHDTVSWYQQALGQGPQFIFQYYEEEERQRGNFPDRFSGHQFPNYSSELNVNALLLGDSALYLCASTGTNRGNEQFFGPGTRLTVL.

The count of this clone is one. The CDR3 protein is CASSPRGDGYTF. In DNA, the CDR3 is TGTGCCAGCAGTCCACGGGGGGATGGCTACACCTTC. This chain uses TRBV6-5 with TRBJ1-2; TRBD1 might be the D (5 bases). V shed 5 bases and J shed 6 bases, with 10 bases lying between them. The germline CDR1 and CDR2 sequences are MNHEY and SVGAGI. This CDR3 has 12 residues.

The chain links TRBV19 to TRBJ1-2; no clear D. V lost 0 bases to trimming and J lost 0 bases, with 11 bases between them. The CDR3 is 16 amino acids. From germline, CDR1 is LNHDA and CDR2 SQIVND (reference sequence). The CDR3 spells CASSIERTGANYGYTF. In DNA form, the CDR3 reads TGTGCCAGTAGTATAGAGAGGACGGGAGCTAACTATGGCTACACCTTC.

The V and J genes are TRBV7-9 and TRBJ2-5; possible D gene TRBD2, 5 bases. CDR3 size: 14 residues. With 8 bases removed from V and 2 bases from J, the gap between germline ends came to 15 bases. Looked up from germline, CDR1 is SEHNR and CDR2 is FQNEAQ (reference sequence). The CDR3 reads CASHATRNQETQYF. The CDR3, as DNA: TGTGCCAGCCATGCCACTAGGAATCAAGAGACCCAGTACTTC.

This clone came up once. The J gene is TRBJ2-7, the V gene TRBV19, with 9 bases fitting TRBD1. CDR3 size: 11 residues. Germline trimming cut 10 bases from V and 3 bases from J; bases unmatched to any gene: 1. The germline V gene encodes CDR1 LNHDA and CDR2 SQIVND (reference sequence). CDR3 DNA sequence: TGTGCCACGGGACAGGGCTACGAGCAGTACTTC. It yields the protein CATGQGYEQYF. Complete variable domain (other parts from reference TRBV19 and TRBJ2-7): DGGITQSPKYLFRKEGQNVTLSCEQNLNHDAMYWYRQDPGQGLRLIYYSQIVNDFQKGDIAEGYSVSREKKESFPLTVTSAQKNPTAFYLCATGQGYEQYFGPGTRLTVT.

This rearrangement joins TRBV6-4 to TRBJ2-7; TRBD2 might be the D (6 bases). V was cut by 5 bases and J by 5 bases, with 13 bases left in between. Germline V gene data show CDR1 as MRHNA and CDR2 as SNTAGT. The CDR3 contains 13 residues. CDR3 protein: CASSFTEGDEQYF. The DNA for the CDR3 is TGTGCCAGCAGTTTCACGGAGGGTGACGAGCAGTACTTC.

This clone was seen just once. V and J are TRBV6-5 and TRBJ2-3; 7 bases align to TRBD2. V shed 6 bases and J 4 bases; nucleotides not matched to a gene: 7. This CDR3 spans 14 amino acids. Germline CDR1 reads MNHEY; CDR2 reads SVGAGI. This CDR3 reads CASRAGRWADTQYF. The CDR3 nucleotides are TGTGCCAGCAGGGCCGGGAGGTGGGCAGATACGCAGTATTTT.